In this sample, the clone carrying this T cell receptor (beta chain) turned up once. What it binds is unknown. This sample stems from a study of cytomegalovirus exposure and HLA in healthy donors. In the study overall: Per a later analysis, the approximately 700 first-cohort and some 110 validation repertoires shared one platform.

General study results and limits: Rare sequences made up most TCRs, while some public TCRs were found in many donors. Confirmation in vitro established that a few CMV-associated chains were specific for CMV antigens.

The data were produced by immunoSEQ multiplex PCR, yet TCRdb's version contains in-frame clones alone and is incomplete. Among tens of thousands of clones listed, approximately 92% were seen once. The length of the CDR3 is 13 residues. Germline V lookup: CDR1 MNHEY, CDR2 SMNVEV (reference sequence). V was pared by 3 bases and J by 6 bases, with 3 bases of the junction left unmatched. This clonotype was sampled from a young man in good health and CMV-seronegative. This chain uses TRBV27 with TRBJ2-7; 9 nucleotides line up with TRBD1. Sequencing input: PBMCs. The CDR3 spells CASSLGQGVEQYF. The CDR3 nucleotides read TGTGCCAGCAGTTTGGGACAGGGCGTCGAGCAGTACTTC.